The 30 T cell receptor beta chains presented below share a single source sample, sequenced in a study of blood T cell repertoires in COVID-19. Here immunoSEQ multiplex PCR was the method, and the copy in TCRdb shows in-frame clones only, minus some. This sample carries 130,000 to 150,000 clones, more than 65% of them seen once, and the ten largest clones take roughly 10%. The sequenced material came from peripheral blood. The receptors were sampled from a man aged 55 to 70 with active or convalescent COVID-19.

J is TRBJ2-2 and V is TRBV6-2 or TRBV6-3; 7 nucleotides line up with TRBD2. Germline V CDR1 and CDR2: MNHEY, SVGEGT. This CDR3 spans 16 amino acids. V gave up 4 bases and J gave up 6 bases; unmatched junction bases: 11. In nucleotides, the CDR3 is TGTGCCAGCAGTTCCCGTAGGAGCGGGATCCCCGGGGAGCTGTTTTTT. Translating it yields CASSSRRSGIPGELFF.

The gene calls are TRBV19 and TRBJ2-1, with 10 bases aligning to TRBD2. Germline-derived CDR1 and CDR2 are LNHDA and SQIVND (reference sequence). The CDR3 totals 14 residues. The V gene end was trimmed by 8 bases and the J gene end by 5 bases; junction bases not matched to a gene: 6. CDR3 region: CASGAGGLHNEQFF. CDR3 DNA sequence: TGTGCCAGTGGAGCGGGAGGGCTACACAATGAGCAGTTCTTC. Together with reference TRBV19 and TRBJ2-1, the CDR3 gives the full variable domain: DGGITQSPKYLFRKEGQNVTLSCEQNLNHDAMYWYRQDPGQGLRLIYYSQIVNDFQKGDIAEGYSVSREKKESFPLTVTSAQKNPTAFYLCASGAGGLHNEQFFGPGTRLTVL.

The rearrangement links TRBV14 to TRBJ2-5; D perhaps matches TRBD2 (5 bases). Trimming left V 3 bases short and J 1 base short, with 18 bases between. CDR3 length equals 17 residues. Germline-derived CDR1 and CDR2 are SGHDN and FVKESK. The CDR3 region has the DNA TGTGCCAGCAGCCAGAGGGCAGCGGCGGGCTTCCAAGAGACCCAGTACTTC. Translation: CASSQRAAAGFQETQYF.

The genes are TRBV12-3 or TRBV12-4 and TRBJ1-2, with 7 bases fitting TRBD1. CDR3 length: 13 amino acids. The ends lost 2 bases at V and 6 bases at J; junction bases unmatched: 3. CDR3 coding DNA: TGTGCCAGCAGTTTACGGGACAGTGATGGCTACACCTTC. Translating gives CASSLRDSDGYTF.

Only a few counts were recorded for this clone. The chain has TRBV19 and TRBJ1-2; TRBD1 agrees at 11 bases. The junction had 3 bases not matched to a gene; V was cut back by 4 bases and J by 2 bases. This CDR3 is 15 amino acids long. Germline-derived CDR1 and CDR2 are LNHDA and SQIVND (reference sequence). The chain's CDR3 is CASSKGTGGNYGYTF. Written as DNA, the CDR3 is TGTGCCAGTAGTAAGGGGACAGGGGGGAACTATGGCTACACCTTC.

The chain recombines TRBV11-2 with TRBJ2-1, with TRBD2 matching 7 bases. The V gene end was trimmed by 1 base and the J gene end by 3 bases; junction bases not matched to a gene: 3. The CDR3 contains 15 residues. The germline gives CDR1 SGHAT, CDR2 FQNNGV. This CDR3 is CASSLVAGDYNEQFF. CDR3 coding DNA: TGTGCCAGCAGCTTAGTGGCGGGAGACTACAATGAGCAGTTCTTC.

This sequence joins TRBV6-2 or TRBV6-3 and TRBJ2-2; TRBD1 matches at 8 bases. Germline values: CDR1 MNHEY, CDR2 SVGEGT. The CDR3 is made up of 14 amino acids. V lost 4 bases, J lost 6 bases, and 4 bases stayed unmatched. CDR3 sequence (DNA): TGTGCCAGCAGTTTACAGGGGGACGCCGGGGAGCTGTTTTTT. Translation: CASSLQGDAGELFF.

V is TRBV7-9 and J is TRBJ1-2; D possibly corresponds to TRBD1 (5 bases). Germline V CDR1 and CDR2: SEHNR, FQNEAQ (reference sequence). V was pared by 1 base and J by 7 bases, with 19 bases between. The CDR3 runs to 16 residues. The CDR3 nucleotides are TGTGCCAGCAGCTTAGTATCCAGGGAGGGCCTTAGTGGCTACACCTTC. As protein: CASSLVSREGLSGYTF. The full variable domain, rest sourced from reference TRBV7-9 and TRBJ1-2, is DTGVSQNPRHKITKRGQNVTFRCDPISEHNRLYWYRQTLGQGPEFLTYFQNEAQLEKSRLLSDRFSAERPKGSFSTLEIQRTEQGDSAMYLCASSLVSREGLSGYTFGSGTRLTVV.

V usage is TRBV5-1 and J usage is TRBJ2-3; D possibly corresponds to TRBD2 (5 bases). The germline CDR1 and CDR2 sequences are SGHRS and YFSETQ. Trimming cost V 5 bases and J 6 bases, with 19 bases left between them. This CDR3 spans 15 amino acids. The CDR3 DNA reads TGCGCCAGCAGGCTCCTGGGCCGCTCGGGGGATACGCAGTATTTT. This sequence encodes CASRLLGRSGDTQYF.

This clone is a singleton in its sample. The chain employs TRBV5-5 and TRBJ2-1; 10 bases match TRBD1. V was pared by 5 bases and J by 9 bases, with 8 bases of the junction left unmatched. The CDR3 has 14 amino acids. Germline loops: CDR1 SGHKS, CDR2 YYEKEE (reference sequence). The CDR3 bases are TGTGCCAGCAGGTCGGGACAGGGGTTCACTGAGCAGTTCTTC. It codes for CASRSGQGFTEQFF.

The chain combines TRBV18 with TRBJ1-1; D perhaps matches TRBD1 (5 bases). The ends were cut back, 5 bases at V and 1 base at J, with 8 bases in the middle. The CDR3 is made up of 13 amino acids. The V gene's germline CDR1 is KGHSH and CDR2 LQKENI. DNA for the CDR3: TGTGCCAGCTCATCAGGACAGAACACTGAAGCTTTCTTT. This codes for CASSSGQNTEAFF.

V gene TRBV11-3 combines with J gene TRBJ2-3; the match to TRBD2 covers 12 bases. V lost 5 bases and J lost 5; bases outside the gene matches: 5. This CDR3 region has 15 residues. CDR1 is SGHNT, CDR2 YENEEA, per germline. CDR3 residues: CASSRTSGKGDTQYF. Written as DNA, the CDR3 is TGTGCCAGCAGCCGGACTAGCGGGAAAGGAGATACGCAGTATTTT.

This sequence joins TRBV19 and TRBJ2-1; D remains unclear. This CDR3 has 12 residues. Germline values: CDR1 LNHDA, CDR2 SQIVND (reference sequence). V lost 3 bases, J lost 6 bases, and 6 bases lay in between. The CDR3 protein is CASSMAVNEQFF. The CDR3 region has the DNA TGTGCCAGTAGTATGGCTGTCAATGAGCAGTTCTTC.

This chain links TRBV5-1 with TRBJ2-3, with TRBD2 identical over 7 bases. The germline CDR1 and CDR2 sequences are SGHRS and YFSETQ. V shed 7 bases and J 4 bases; nucleotides not matched to a gene: 9. The CDR3 spans 14 residues. CDR3 sequence: CASQEGGRPDTQYF. CDR3 sequence (DNA): TGCGCCAGCCAGGAGGGAGGGCGTCCAGATACGCAGTATTTT.

This chain links TRBV6-2 or TRBV6-3 with TRBJ1-5, with 8 bases that match TRBD1. CDR1 and CDR2 from the germline V gene are MNHEY and SVGEGT. V trimming: 0 bases; J trimming: 6 bases; junction bases outside the gene matches: 4. This CDR3 is built from 15 residues. The CDR3: CASSYSGRGLQPQHF. The CDR3 coding sequence is TGTGCCAGCAGTTACTCGGGCAGGGGGCTTCAGCCCCAGCATTTT.

This clone was observed a few times. The genes are TRBV30 and TRBJ1-5; no reliable D call. The CDR3 length is 14 residues. The germline gives CDR1 GTSNPN, CDR2 SVGIG (reference sequence). V was cut by 4 bases and J by 2 bases, with 12 bases left in between. The CDR3 here is CAWTSGSRNQPQHF. In DNA form, the CDR3 reads TGTGCCTGGACTTCCGGGAGTCGCAATCAGCCCCAGCATTTT.

The genes are TRBV2 and TRBJ2-2, with D possibly being TRBD2 (6 bases). The V end was cut by 7 bases, the J end by 4 bases, with 13 bases between. The germline V gene encodes CDR1 SNHLY and CDR2 FYNNEI. The CDR3 contains 14 residues. The CDR3 DNA follows: TGTGCCAGCAAGGGCGGGGCGGCCACCGGGGAGCTGTTTTTT. It encodes CASKGGAATGELFF. Full variable domain (rest looked up from reference TRBV2 and TRBJ2-2): EPEVTQTPSHQVTQMGQEVILRCVPISNHLYFYWYRQILGQKVEFLVSFYNNEISEKSEIFDDQFSVERPDGSNFTLKIRSTKLEDSAMYFCASKGGAATGELFFGEGSRLTVL.

The V call is TRBV19, the J call TRBJ2-1; possibly TRBD2 for D (6 bases). The CDR3 sequence is 13 residues long. Trimming pared 3 bases from V and 9 bases from J, leaving 12 bases between. Germline V gene data show CDR1 as LNHDA and CDR2 as SQIVND (reference sequence). CDR3 bases: TGTGCCAGTAGTATCGGACCGCGGGGTGAGCAGTTCTTC. This codes for CASSIGPRGEQFF.

This chain joins TRBV6-5 and TRBJ2-5; D may be TRBD2 (5 bases). The CDR3 consists of 14 residues. V was clipped by 2 bases and J by 2 bases, with 9 bases between them. From germline, CDR1 is MNHEY and CDR2 SVGAGI. The CDR3 spells CASSYTGDQETQYF. The DNA of the CDR3 is TGTGCCAGCAGTTACACCGGGGATCAAGAGACCCAGTACTTC.

The chain joins TRBV6-6 to TRBJ1-2; D is uncertain. V was trimmed by 7 bases and J by 2 bases, leaving 11 bases between them. This CDR3 contains 13 residues. Germline CDR1 is MNHNY and CDR2 is SVGAGI (reference sequence). The CDR3 here is CASTPLENYGYTF. The CDR3 coding sequence is TGTGCCAGCACCCCCTTAGAAAACTATGGCTACACCTTC.

This chain uses TRBV6-2 or TRBV6-3 with TRBJ2-7; TRBD2 matches 14 bases. This CDR3 contains 18 residues. The V and J ends lost 6 bases and 3 bases, in that order; junction bases with no gene match: 13. Per the germline V gene, CDR1 is MNHEY and CDR2 is SVGEGT. The CDR3 sequence is CASSPGRGLAGASYEQYV. CDR3 nucleotide sequence: TGTGCCAGCAGCCCTGGACGGGGACTAGCGGGAGCAAGCTACGAGCAGTACGTC.

The chain uses TRBV6-5 and TRBJ1-5; D gene unclear. CDR1 is MNHEY and CDR2 is SVGAGI in the germline V gene. The ends were cut back, 4 bases at V and 3 bases at J, with 10 bases in the middle. CDR3 size: 14 residues. The CDR3 DNA sequence: TGTGCCAGCAGTTCCCGGTCCGACAATCAGCCCCAGCATTTT. Protein product: CASSSRSDNQPQHF.

The rearrangement links TRBV7-2 to TRBJ1-6, with 10 bases aligning to TRBD1. This CDR3 spans 14 amino acids. Germline loops: CDR1 SGHTA, CDR2 FQGNSA. J gave up 10 bases and V 5 bases, and 5 bases lay outside the gene matches. The CDR3 nucleotides read TGTGCCAGCAGCCCGGGACAGGGGTACTCACCCCTCCACTTT. This sequence encodes CASSPGQGYSPLHF.

In nucleotides, the CDR3 is TGTGCCAGCAGCCCTCTACTAGCGGAGGGGGCTGGTGAGCAGTTCTTC. Amino acids: CASSPLLAEGAGEQFF. The chain employs TRBV7-9 and TRBJ2-1; tentative D call: TRBD2 (8 bases). Germline V gives CDR1 SEHNR, CDR2 FQNEAQ (reference sequence). The ends were cut back, 5 bases at V and 9 bases at J, with 23 bases in the middle. The CDR3 spans 16 residues. The variable domain in full, completed from reference TRBV7-9 and TRBJ2-1, reads DTGVSQNPRHKITKRGQNVTFRCDPISEHNRLYWYRQTLGQGPEFLTYFQNEAQLEKSRLLSDRFSAERPKGSFSTLEIQRTEQGDSAMYLCASSPLLAEGAGEQFFGPGTRLTVL.

The chain carries TRBV5-6 and TRBJ2-2; 10 bases map to TRBD1. In germline, CDR1 is SGHDT, CDR2 YYEEEE. Losses at the gene ends were 4 bases for V and 6 bases for J; bases not matched to a gene: 9. The CDR3 spans 16 residues. CDR3 DNA: TGTGCCAGCAGCCCGGGGACAGGGGCACGCCCCGGGGAGCTGTTTTTT. It translates to CASSPGTGARPGELFF.

The chain is built from TRBV5-1 and TRBJ2-2, with TRBD2 identical over 13 bases. With V trimmed by 5 bases and J by 7 bases, 8 bases remained unmatched. Germline V gene lookup returns CDR1 SGHRS and CDR2 YFSETQ. The CDR3 length is 16 residues. The CDR3 nucleotides are TGCGCCAGCAGTGATGGGACTAGCGGGATGGTCGGGGAGCTGTTTTTT. This codes for CASSDGTSGMVGELFF. Combining the CDR3 with reference TRBV5-1 and TRBJ2-2 gives the whole variable domain KAGVTQTPRYLIKTRGQQVTLSCSPISGHRSVSWYQQTPGQGLQFLFEYFSETQRNKGNFPGRFSGRQFSNSRSEMNVSTLELGDSALYLCASSDGTSGMVGELFFGEGSRLTVL.

The chain employs TRBV6-2 or TRBV6-3 and TRBJ2-5; 7 positions agree with TRBD1. The CDR3 is made up of 17 amino acids. Germline CDR1 and CDR2: MNHEY and SVGEGT. Trimming removed 2 bases from V and 3 bases from J; junction bases left unmatched: 12. The CDR3 here is CASSYPPDRVGEETQYF. The CDR3 coding sequence is TGTGCCAGCAGTTACCCTCCCGACAGGGTAGGCGAAGAGACCCAGTACTTC.

This clone was seen a single time. The gene calls are TRBV21-1 and TRBJ1-2; TRBD1 is the table's D call and was not checked against the DNA. TRBV21-1 represents a pseudogene. This CDR3 has 18 residues. The CDR3: CASSKAVAGDEEGYGYTF. DNA for the CDR3: TGTGCCAGCAGCAAAGCAGTGGCAGGGGACGAAGAAGGCTATGGCTACACCTTC.

The rearrangement links TRBV7-2 to TRBJ2-6; TRBD1 is a possible D gene (7 bases). Trimming stripped 5 bases from V and 2 bases from J, with 16 bases between. This CDR3 has 17 residues. Per the germline V gene, CDR1 is SGHTA and CDR2 is FQGNSA. CDR3 bases: TGTGCCAGCAGCGGCGGGACAGAAGTAACTGGGGCCAACGTCCTGACTTTC. Protein: CASSGGTEVTGANVLTF.

The chain employs TRBV5-8 and TRBJ1-5, with D maybe TRBD1 (6 bases). The germline V and J ends were trimmed by 0 bases and 3 bases, with 7 bases remaining between them. The CDR3 is 14 amino acids. In germline, CDR1 is SGHTS, CDR2 YDEGEE. The CDR3 spells CASSLGQVNQPQHF. The CDR3 DNA reads TGTGCCAGCAGCTTGGGACAGGTCAATCAGCCCCAGCATTTT.